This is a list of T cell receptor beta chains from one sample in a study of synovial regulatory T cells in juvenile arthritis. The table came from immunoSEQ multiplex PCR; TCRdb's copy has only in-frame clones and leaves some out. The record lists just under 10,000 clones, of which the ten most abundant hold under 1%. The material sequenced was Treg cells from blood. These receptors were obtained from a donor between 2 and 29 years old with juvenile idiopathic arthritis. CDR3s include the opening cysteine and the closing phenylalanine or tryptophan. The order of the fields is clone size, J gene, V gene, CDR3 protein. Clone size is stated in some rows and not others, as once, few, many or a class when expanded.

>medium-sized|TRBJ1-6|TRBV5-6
CASSLEGFNSPLHF
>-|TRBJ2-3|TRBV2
CASSGFSTDTQYF
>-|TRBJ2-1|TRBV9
CASSVGPARDYNEQFF
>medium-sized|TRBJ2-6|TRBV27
CASSLSGANVLTF
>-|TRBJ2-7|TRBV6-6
CASSYQVTGQYF
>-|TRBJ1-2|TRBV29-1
CSVEGGYGYTF
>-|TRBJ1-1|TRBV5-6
CASSLVQLLYTEAFF
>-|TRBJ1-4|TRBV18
CASSPRTGPNEKLFF
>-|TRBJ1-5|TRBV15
CATSRFDRSLDQPQHF
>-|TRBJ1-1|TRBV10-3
CAISADGRTEAFF
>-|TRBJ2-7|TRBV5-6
CASSLGRADRRVQYF
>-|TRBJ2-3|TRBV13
CASSLERTDTQYF
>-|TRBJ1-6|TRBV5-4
CASSSLHNLGRTYNSPLHF
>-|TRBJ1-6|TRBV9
CASSVKGQGSSPLHF
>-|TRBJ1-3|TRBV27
CARARSGNTIYF
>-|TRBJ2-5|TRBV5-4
CASSLSQIQETQYF
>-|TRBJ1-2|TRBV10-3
CAIKQTGPNYGYTF
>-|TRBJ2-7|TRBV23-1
CASSQYEQYF
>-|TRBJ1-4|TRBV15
CATRWEGLEVANEKLFF
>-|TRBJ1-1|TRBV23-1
CASSQFGDWMNTEAFF
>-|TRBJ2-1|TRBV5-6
CASSKGLAGGGEQFF
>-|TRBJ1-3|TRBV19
CAREATRPPGNTIYF
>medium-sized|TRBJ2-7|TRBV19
CASSTMGGTYEQYF
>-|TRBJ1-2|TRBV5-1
CASSLASEQGEFGYTF
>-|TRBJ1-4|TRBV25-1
CASSGNRGKLFF
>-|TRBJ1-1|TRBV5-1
CASSFGRGHNTEAFF
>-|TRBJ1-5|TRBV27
CASSRIGGPQPQHF
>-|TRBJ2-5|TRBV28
CASSLVETQYF
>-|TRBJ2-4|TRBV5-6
CASNLRDTRYSKNIQYF
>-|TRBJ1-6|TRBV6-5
CASSYSGANSPLHF
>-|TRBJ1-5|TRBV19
CASSTTGVYQPQHF
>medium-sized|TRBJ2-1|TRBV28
CASTLVGDRGEQFF
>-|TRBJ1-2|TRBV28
CASTTGDFYGYTF
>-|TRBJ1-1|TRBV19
CASSVTVLSGLRRAFF
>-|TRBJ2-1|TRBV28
CASSSGGQGRQFF
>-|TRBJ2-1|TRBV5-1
CASSSPGQDKFF
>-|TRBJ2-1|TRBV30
CAWSLAGGQNEQFF
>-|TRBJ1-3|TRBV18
CASSPGTRGSGNTIYF
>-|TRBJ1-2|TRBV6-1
CASSWGQYYGYTF
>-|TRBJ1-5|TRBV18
CASSPSTGEKPQHF
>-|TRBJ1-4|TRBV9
CASSEIQGGSEKLFF
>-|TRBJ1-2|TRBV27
CASSFSRTTYGYTF
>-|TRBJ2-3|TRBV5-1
CASSSENTQYF
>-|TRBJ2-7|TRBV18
CASSPGQGAYEQYF
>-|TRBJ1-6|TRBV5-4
CASSLAGVGSPLHF
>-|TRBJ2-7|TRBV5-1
CASSLDPRNEQYF
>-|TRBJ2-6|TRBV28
CASSFGTETGANVLTF
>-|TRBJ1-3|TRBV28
CASSLRRAGADTIYF
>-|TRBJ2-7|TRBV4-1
CASSQEDRNSYEQYF
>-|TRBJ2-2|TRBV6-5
CASSYLGRTAGELFF
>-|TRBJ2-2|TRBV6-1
CASSDGAGVGNTGELFF
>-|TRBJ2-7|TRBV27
CASSINRPRDKNYEQYF
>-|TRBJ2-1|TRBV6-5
CASSRQGFNEQFF